This entry lists 14 T cell receptor beta chains sequenced from one sample in a study of CD8 T cells in Susac syndrome. RNA was extracted with the RNeasy kit, and a quantity of about 0.5 to 1 ug was reverse transcribed using random hexamers. TCRdb independently ran MiXCR on the immunoSEQ multiplex PCR reads; one entry per CDR3 protein. The sample has under 200,000 distinct CDR3 sequences; 85% to 95% are singletons. Sequenced material: CD4+ T cells from PBMCs. All receptors derive from a human donor with Susac syndrome.

This chain joins TRBV18 and TRBJ1-2; D may be TRBD1 (5 bases). The CDR3 length is 10 residues. Germline loops: CDR1 KGHSH, CDR2 LQKENI. Trimming took 6 bases from V and 11 from J, leaving 10 bases between them. CDR3 DNA sequence: TGTGCCAGCTCGGGGGGAGCTTACACCTTC. Its translation: CASSGGAYTF.

The J gene is TRBJ1-5, the V gene TRBV12-3 or TRBV12-4; D ambiguous. V shed 3 bases and J shed 9 bases, with 12 bases lying between them. The CDR3 covers 13 residues. The CDR3 DNA is TGTGCCAGCAGTTTGGTCCAGGCAGGGCCCCAGCATTTT. Protein product: CASSLVQAGPQHF.

The V and J genes are TRBV9 and TRBJ2-2, with D unclear. V lost 4 bases, J lost 0 bases, and 16 bases lay in between. CDR1 SGDLS and CDR2 YYNGEE come from the germline V gene. CDR3 size: 17 residues. CDR3 sequence reads: CASSSSLGNANTGELFF. The CDR3 DNA follows: TGTGCCAGCAGCTCTTCCCTGGGCAACGCGAACACCGGGGAGCTGTTTTTT.

The chain carries TRBV5-1 and TRBJ2-1; 10 bases are shared with TRBD2. This CDR3 has 14 residues. Germline CDR1 is SGHRS and CDR2 is YFSETQ. The trim removed 3 bases at V and 7 bases at J, leaving 4 bases unmatched. The CDR3 loop is CASSWIAGGNEQFF. The DNA of the CDR3 is TGCGCCAGCAGCTGGATAGCGGGGGGAAATGAGCAGTTCTTC.

The chain joins TRBV7-7 to TRBJ2-3; perhaps D is TRBD1 or TRBD2 (6 bases each). V was pared by 3 bases and J by 1 base, with 11 bases between. The CDR3 covers 15 residues. CDR1 and CDR2 from the germline V gene are SSHAT and FNYEAQ (reference sequence). Here the CDR3 reads CASSLTGARTDTQYF. DNA of the CDR3: TGTGCCAGCAGCTTGACGGGGGCCCGCACAGATACGCAGTATTTT.

The chain couples TRBV5-4 to TRBJ1-1; D is ambiguous. CDR3 length equals 15 residues. V was pared by 4 bases and J by 4 bases, with 17 bases between. The germline gives CDR1 SGHNT, CDR2 YYREEE (reference sequence). The CDR3 protein is CASSPPQEGLTEAFF. The CDR3 DNA follows: TGTGCCAGCAGCCCTCCCCAGGAAGGGCTCACTGAAGCTTTCTTT.

The chain is built from TRBV4-2 and TRBJ2-5; a weak D match, TRBD2 (5 bases). Looked up from germline, CDR1 is LGHNA and CDR2 is YNFKEQ. Trimming cost V 1 base and J 2 bases, with 14 bases left between them. This CDR3 region has 16 residues. The CDR3 DNA reads as TGTGCCAGCAGCCAAGGTGGGCTAGCTGATCAAGAGACCCAGTACTTC. This codes for CASSQGGLADQETQYF.

The chain joins TRBV2 to TRBJ2-7; 11 bases match TRBD2. CDR1 is SNHLY and CDR2 is FYNNEI in the germline V gene. The CDR3 is made up of 16 amino acids. V was pared by 2 bases and J by 3 bases, with 6 bases of the junction left unmatched. The CDR3: CASSEPLAGDSYEQYF. CDR3 DNA: TGTGCCAGCAGTGAACCACTAGCGGGGGACAGCTACGAGCAGTACTTC.

As for this clonotype: The germline gene is not matched at one end of the junction; a read error may be the cause. This rearrangement joins TRBV7-9 to TRBJ1-5; D uncertain. Germline lookup yields CDR1 SEHNR and CDR2 FQNEAQ (reference sequence). There are 14 residues in the CDR3. In DNA form, the CDR3 reads TGTGCCAGCAGCTTAGGAAAAAGCAATCAGCCCCAGCTTTTT. Its protein product is CASSLGKSNQPQLF.

The V and J genes are TRBV6-5 and TRBJ1-1; TRBD1 is a possible D gene (5 bases). Germline V lookup: CDR1 MNHEY, CDR2 SVGAGI. The CDR3 runs to 16 residues. V was pared by 0 bases and J by 2 bases, with 13 bases between. This CDR3 is CASSYSWGRRNTEAFF. For the CDR3, the DNA is TGTGCCAGCAGTTACTCATGGGGGAGGAGAAACACTGAAGCTTTCTTT.

The chain couples TRBV18 to TRBJ2-1; 11 nucleotides line up with TRBD2. Per germline, CDR1 KGHSH and CDR2 LQKENI. V trimming: 3 bases; J trimming: 0 bases; junction bases outside the gene matches: 4. The CDR3 sequence is 17 residues long. The chain's CDR3 is CASSPPTSGGSYNEQFF. CDR3 DNA: TGTGCCAGCTCACCTCCAACTAGCGGGGGCTCCTACAATGAGCAGTTCTTC.

The chain carries TRBV3-1 and TRBJ2-7; no clear D. V lost 0 bases and J lost 6, with 6 bases in between. Germline CDR1 LGHDT, CDR2 YNNKEL (reference sequence). The CDR3 sequence is 12 residues long. CDR3 sequence: CASSQERVEQYF. As DNA, the CDR3 is TGTGCCAGCAGCCAAGAAAGGGTCGAGCAGTACTTC.

The rearrangement uses TRBV29-1 and TRBJ1-2, with D possibly being TRBD1 (5 bases). Germline lookup yields CDR1 SQVTM and CDR2 ANQGSEA. The CDR3 loop spans 11 amino acids. Trimming shortened V by 6 bases and J by 7 bases, and 12 bases separated the two germline ends. The DNA for the CDR3 is TGCAGCGTGGAGGCAGGGCTTGGCTACACCTTC. Protein: CSVEAGLGYTF.

The chain combines TRBV20-1 with TRBJ1-2; D possibly corresponds to TRBD1 (5 bases). In germline, CDR1 is DFQATT, CDR2 SNEGSKA (reference sequence). CDR3 size: 12 residues. V gave up 6 bases and J gave up 4 bases, with 12 bases separating them. The CDR3 sequence: CSARDATYGYTF. The CDR3 coding sequence is TGCAGTGCGCGGGACGCAACCTATGGCTACACCTTC.